A single sample is the source of the 32 T cell receptor beta chains below, sequenced in a study of blood T cell repertoires in COVID-19 (dated by TCRdb to between 2020 and 2021). Libraries were prepared through the immunoSEQ multiplex PCR assay. TCRdb stores this immuneACCESS table with in-frame sequences only. Part of the clones is absent; in the studies checked, under half of the shortfall reflects unresolved V genes, and no reason is known for the rest. This sample holds approximately 270,000 clones; 65% to 85% were observed only once. The ten top clones hold around a sixth of the sample. Material for sequencing was peripheral blood. All receptors come from a person aged 65 to 85 with COVID-19, enrolled during active disease.

The chain couples TRBV5-4 to TRBJ2-1; 7 positions agree with TRBD2. Germline V gene data show CDR1 as SGHNT and CDR2 as YYREEE (reference sequence). The CDR3 extends over 13 amino acids. V lost 4 bases to trimming and J lost 8 bases; unmatched junction nucleotides: 6. The CDR3: CASSMERGYEQFF. The CDR3 DNA reads TGTGCCAGCAGCATGGAGCGGGGTTATGAGCAGTTCTTC. The variable domain in full, completed from reference TRBV5-4 and TRBJ2-1, reads ETGVTQSPTHLIKTRGQQVTLRCSSQSGHNTVSWYQQALGQGPQFIFQYYREEENGRGNFPPRFSGLQFPNYSSELNVNALELDDSALYLCASSMERGYEQFFGPGTRLTVL.

The chain links TRBV7-3 to TRBJ2-2, with D perhaps TRBD1 (5 bases). Germline V CDR1 and CDR2: SGHTA, FQGTGA. This CDR3 contains 12 residues. V lost 8 bases and J lost 3, with 7 bases in between. The CDR3 nucleotides are TGTGCCAGCGGGGCATACACCGGGGAGCTGTTTTTT. Protein: CASGAYTGELFF.

CDR3 coding DNA: TGTGCCAGCAAACAGACAGGGAACTCAGAAAAACTGTTTTTT. This codes for CASKQTGNSEKLFF. The gene calls are TRBV27 and TRBJ1-4; TRBD1 matches 7 bases. The germline V gene has CDR1 MNHEY and CDR2 SMNVEV (reference sequence). V trimming: 7 bases; J trimming: 8 bases; junction bases outside the gene matches: 10. The CDR3 runs to 14 residues.

The chain carries TRBV19 and TRBJ1-6, with D maybe TRBD1 (6 bases). Germline V lookup: CDR1 LNHDA, CDR2 SQIVND (reference sequence). Trimming took off 5 bases at V and 6 bases at J, with 23 bases between the two ends. CDR3 length equals 18 residues. The CDR3 is CASSSNKERTAFNSPLHF. In nucleotides, the CDR3 is TGTGCCAGTAGTTCCAATAAAGAAAGGACAGCCTTTAATTCACCCCTCCACTTT.

This chain joins TRBV11-2 and TRBJ2-3, with D possibly matching TRBD1 (8 bases). Per germline, CDR1 SGHAT and CDR2 FQNNGV. This CDR3 region has 16 residues. Trimming left V 1 base short and J 3 bases short, with 14 bases between. The CDR3 region has the DNA TGTGCCAGCAGCTTAGTTCTACAGGGGGGGACAGATACGCAGTATTTT. This gives the protein CASSLVLQGGTDTQYF.

Concerning this clone itself: The sample holds other DNA sequences that translate to the same CDR3. The rearrangement uses TRBV9 and TRBJ2-2; D remains unclear. V gave up 7 bases and J gave up 3 bases, with 13 bases separating them. The CDR3 length is 14 residues. CDR1 and CDR2 from the germline V gene are SGDLS and YYNGEE. The chain's CDR3 is CASPYVNYTGELFF. The DNA for the CDR3 is TGTGCCAGCCCTTATGTGAACTACACCGGGGAGCTGTTTTTT.

The chain couples TRBV5-1 to TRBJ2-3; the D gene is possibly TRBD1 (6 bases). The CDR3 extends over 15 amino acids. V was cut by 1 base and J by 2 bases, with 11 bases left in between. Germline CDR1 reads SGHRS; CDR2 reads YFSETQ. In nucleotides, the CDR3 is TGCGCCAGCAGCTTGCAGGGGTGGCACACAGATACGCAGTATTTT. This translates into CASSLQGWHTDTQYF.

The rearrangement uses TRBV29-1 and TRBJ1-2, with a weak D call TRBD1 (5 bases). Looked up from germline, CDR1 is SQVTM and CDR2 is ANQGSEA. V gave up 1 base and J gave up 8 bases, with 20 bases separating them. This CDR3 region has 15 residues. The CDR3 DNA is TGCAGCGTTGAAGTTTTCGGGGGACGGGGCTGGGGCTACACCTTC. Its protein product is CSVEVFGGRGWGYTF.

The chain has TRBV19 and TRBJ2-6, with D perhaps TRBD1 (6 bases). Trimming removed 3 bases from V and 4 bases from J, with 13 bases in between. Looked up from germline, CDR1 is LNHDA and CDR2 is SQIVND (reference sequence). The CDR3 runs 16 residues. CDR3 sequence: CASSIRRGRGANVLTF. The CDR3 coding sequence is TGTGCCAGTAGTATCCGAAGGGGGAGAGGGGCCAACGTCCTGACTTTC. The variable domain in full, with the rest retrieved from reference TRBV19 and TRBJ2-6, is DGGITQSPKYLFRKEGQNVTLSCEQNLNHDAMYWYRQDPGQGLRLIYYSQIVNDFQKGDIAEGYSVSREKKESFPLTVTSAQKNPTAFYLCASSIRRGRGANVLTFGAGSRLTVL.

V and J are TRBV11-2 and TRBJ2-3; D call uncertain. From germline, CDR1 is SGHAT and CDR2 FQNNGV. Trimming pared 1 base from V and 5 bases from J, leaving 7 bases between. The CDR3 has 13 amino acids. The CDR3, as DNA: TGTGCCAGCAGCTTAGTCACGGGAGATACGCAGTATTTT. Translating gives CASSLVTGDTQYF. The variable domain in full, completed from reference TRBV11-2 and TRBJ2-3, reads EAGVAQSPRYKIIEKRQSVAFWCNPISGHATLYWYQQILGQGPKLLIQFQNNGVVDDSQLPKDRFSAERLKGVDSTLKIQPAKLEDSAVYLCASSLVTGDTQYFGPGTRLTVL.

The chain combines TRBV18 with TRBJ2-7; the match to TRBD2 covers 8 bases. This CDR3 has 13 residues. V dropped 6 bases and J dropped 4; count of bases not matched to a gene: 5. Germline V gives CDR1 KGHSH, CDR2 LQKENI. CDR3 amino acids: CASSKAGGYEQYF. CDR3 sequence (DNA): TGTGCCAGCTCGAAGGCGGGGGGATACGAGCAGTACTTC. The whole variable domain, remainder taken from reference TRBV18 and TRBJ2-7, is NAGVMQNPRHLVRRRGQEARLRCSPMKGHSHVYWYRQLPEEGLKFMVYLQKENIIDESGMPKERFSAEFPKEGPSILRIQQVVRGDSAAYFCASSKAGGYEQYFGPGTRLTVT.

This clone was detected once. This sequence joins TRBV5-4 and TRBJ1-5; D is unresolved. This CDR3 has 14 residues. The germline V gene has CDR1 SGHNT and CDR2 YYREEE (reference sequence). V lost 2 bases to trimming and J lost 4 bases, with 10 bases between them. Here the CDR3 reads CASSFSGPNQPQHF. For the CDR3, the DNA is TGTGCCAGCAGCTTCAGCGGGCCAAATCAGCCCCAGCATTTT.

About this clone itself: No DNA is shown, since the ends of the CDR3 on it are uncertain; the CDR3 is the one TCRdb lists. The chain carries TRBV14 and TRBJ2-5; the DNA was not used to check the table's D call, TRBD1. The CDR3 is 15 amino acids long, termini counted. The germline gives CDR1 SGHDN, CDR2 FVKESK. CDR3 amino acids: CASSLWTRTQETQYF.

The J gene is TRBJ1-3, the V gene TRBV9, with D hard to call. V was cut by 0 bases and J by 6 bases, with 13 bases left in between. The CDR3 is 15 residues long. CDR1 and CDR2 from the germline V gene are SGDLS and YYNGEE. The CDR3 DNA follows: TGTGCCAGCAGCGTAGAGGGCGGAGGTGTAAACACCATATATTTT. Translation: CASSVEGGGVNTIYF.

The gene calls are TRBV19 and TRBJ2-1; 7 bases match TRBD2. Trimming took 5 bases from V and 4 from J; bases not matched to a gene: 11. Germline CDR1 and CDR2: LNHDA and SQIVND (reference sequence). The CDR3 extends over 16 amino acids. CDR3 protein: CASSPGRAGSYNEQFF. CDR3 sequence (DNA): TGTGCCAGTAGTCCCGGACGAGCGGGGTCTTACAATGAGCAGTTCTTC.

The chain combines TRBV7-8 with TRBJ1-2; TRBD1 matches 8 bases. V lost 5 bases and J lost 2; bases outside the gene matches: 10. Germline V CDR1 and CDR2: SGHVS, FQNEAQ. The CDR3 is made up of 16 amino acids. In DNA, the CDR3 is TGTGCCAGCAGCGGCCTTAGGGACAGGAAAAACTATGGCTACACCTTC. It codes for CASSGLRDRKNYGYTF. Full variable domain (missing parts from reference TRBV7-8 and TRBJ1-2): GAGVSQSPRYKVAKRGQDVALRCDPISGHVSLFWYQQALGQGPEFLTYFQNEAQLDKSGLPSDRFFAERPEGSVSTLKIQRTQQEDSAVYLCASSGLRDRKNYGYTFGSGTRLTVV.

As concerns this clone: Other DNA sequences in this sample translate to the same CDR3. The V and J genes are TRBV5-4 and TRBJ2-7, with a possible D match to TRBD2 (5 bases). Trimming removed 2 bases at V and 0 bases at J, with 6 bases between. The CDR3 contains 13 residues. The germline V gene has CDR1 SGHNT and CDR2 YYREEE (reference sequence). The CDR3 bases are TGTGCCAGCAGCTTCCGGGACTCCTACGAGCAGTACTTC. This sequence encodes CASSFRDSYEQYF.

The V and J genes are TRBV10-3 and TRBJ1-2; a weak D match, TRBD1 (5 bases). The CDR3 covers 16 residues. Trimming left V 0 bases short and J 6 bases short, with 17 bases between. Germline V CDR1 and CDR2: ENHRY, SYGVKD. The CDR3 is CAISESGGKGDHGYTF. The CDR3 DNA sequence: TGTGCCATCAGTGAGTCCGGGGGGAAAGGCGATCATGGCTACACCTTC.

The V call is TRBV4-1, the J call TRBJ1-1; 10 nucleotides match TRBD1. The CDR3 runs to 17 residues. Germline V lookup: CDR1 MGHRA, CDR2 YSYEKL. V trimming: 5 bases; J trimming: 3 bases; junction bases outside the gene matches: 12. CDR3 protein: CASSGRDRGFEDTEAFF. CDR3 nucleotide sequence: TGCGCCAGCAGCGGCCGGGACAGGGGTTTTGAGGACACTGAAGCTTTCTTT.

The chain joins TRBV7-2 to TRBJ2-1, with TRBD2 matching 9 bases. Germline assignment: CDR1 SGHTA and CDR2 FQGNSA. V lost 4 bases to trimming and J lost 8 bases; unmatched junction nucleotides: 18. The CDR3 sequence is 18 residues long. The CDR3 reads CASSSSFSGSVIQYEQFF. CDR3 bases: TGTGCCAGCAGCTCCAGCTTTAGCGGGAGCGTCATTCAGTATGAGCAGTTCTTC.

V usage is TRBV5-1 and J usage is TRBJ1-2; no clear D. V gave up 0 bases and J gave up 6 bases, with 6 bases separating them. This CDR3 contains 12 residues. Germline CDR1 reads SGHRS; CDR2 reads YFSETQ. DNA of the CDR3: TGCGCCAGCAGCTTGGCTACGGATGGCTACACCTTC. Protein: CASSLATDGYTF. Using reference TRBV5-1 and TRBJ1-2 for the parts outside the CDR3, the full variable domain is KAGVTQTPRYLIKTRGQQVTLSCSPISGHRSVSWYQQTPGQGLQFLFEYFSETQRNKGNFPGRFSGRQFSNSRSEMNVSTLELGDSALYLCASSLATDGYTFGSGTRLTVV.

This chain links TRBV21-1 with TRBJ2-1; the table's D gene call, TRBD1, was not cross checked with the DNA. TRBV21-1 is a pseudogene locus. CDR3 length: 17 amino acids. The CDR3 reads CASSPQGVESSYNEQFF. As DNA, the CDR3 is TGTGCCAGCAGCCCGCAGGGGGTAGAAAGCTCCTACAATGAGCAGTTCTTC.

V usage is TRBV28 and J usage is TRBJ2-5; D unclear. V was trimmed by 7 bases and J by 5 bases, leaving 11 bases between them. This CDR3 contains 12 residues. In germline, CDR1 is MDHEN, CDR2 SYDVKM. CDR3 nucleotide sequence: TGTGCCAGCACCTCGGGTGTTGAGACCCAGTACTTC. Encoded protein: CASTSGVETQYF. The whole variable domain, remainder taken from reference TRBV28 and TRBJ2-5, is DVKVTQSSRYLVKRTGEKVFLECVQDMDHENMFWYRQDPGLGLRLIYFSYDVKMKEKGDIPEGYSVSREKKERFSLILESASTNQTSMYLCASTSGVETQYFGPGTRLLVL.

V usage is TRBV4-2 and J usage is TRBJ1-6, with D possibly being TRBD1 (6 bases). Germline-derived CDR1 and CDR2 are LGHNA and YNFKEQ. Deletions cut 0 bases from V and 4 bases from J, with 10 bases between. This CDR3 contains 16 residues. The CDR3 sequence: CASSQDGTRYNSPLHF. DNA for the CDR3: TGTGCCAGCAGCCAAGATGGGACAAGGTATAATTCACCCCTCCACTTT.

This clone occurred once. V is TRBV7-9 and J is TRBJ1-5, with D possibly being TRBD1 (5 bases). V was clipped by 4 bases and J by 3 bases, with 16 bases between them. CDR3 length: 16 residues. Germline CDR1 and CDR2: SEHNR and FQNEAQ (reference sequence). CDR3 nucleotide sequence: TGTGCCAGCAGCTACGGTGGGGGGGTAATCAATCAGCCCCAGCATTTT. Protein product: CASSYGGGVINQPQHF.

V usage is TRBV5-3 and J usage is TRBJ2-3; D possibly corresponds to TRBD1 (6 bases). TRBV5-3 is identified as an open reading frame with a role that is uncertain. CDR3 length equals 14 residues. The germline V and J ends were trimmed by 4 bases and 0 bases, with 9 bases remaining between them. The CDR3 loop reads CARSRDISTDTQYF. The CDR3 DNA reads as TGTGCCAGAAGCCGGGACATTAGCACAGATACGCAGTATTTT.

V gene TRBV7-3 combines with J gene TRBJ2-7, with 12 bases identical to TRBD2. V was clipped by 0 bases and J by 6 bases; unmatched bases: 9. In germline, CDR1 is SGHTA, CDR2 FQGTGA. CDR3 length: 17 amino acids. The chain's CDR3 is CASSLTRLAGERGEQYF. CDR3 nucleotides: TGTGCCAGCAGCTTAACGAGACTAGCGGGAGAGAGAGGCGAGCAGTACTTC. The full variable domain, with the rest looked up from reference TRBV7-3 and TRBJ2-7, is GAGVSQTPSNKVTEKGKYVELRCDPISGHTALYWYRQSLGQGPEFLIYFQGTGAADDSGLPNDRFFAVRPEGSVSTLKIQRTERGDSAVYLCASSLTRLAGERGEQYFGPGTRLTVT.

V gene TRBV7-9 combines with J gene TRBJ2-7; a weak D match, TRBD1 (5 bases). Germline V gives CDR1 SEHNR, CDR2 FQNEAQ (reference sequence). The length of the CDR3 is 15 residues. V lost 5 bases, J lost 0 bases, and 14 bases lay in between. The CDR3 nucleotides are TGTGCCAGCAGCGGAGAAGGGGCACGCTCCTACGAGCAGTACTTC. The encoded protein is CASSGEGARSYEQYF.

The V and J genes are TRBV7-6 and TRBJ2-2; D uncertain. This CDR3 is built from 15 residues. The V gene lost 1 base and the J gene lost 6 bases, with 12 bases spanning the gap. Germline CDR1 reads SGHVS; CDR2 reads FNYEAQ. CDR3 bases: TGTGCCAGCAGCTTAGTTAGTTCTATCGCCGGGGAGCTGTTTTTT. Translated, it gives CASSLVSSIAGELFF.

The chain couples TRBV3-1 (or the pseudogene TRBV3-2) to TRBJ1-5; no clear D. Per the germline V gene, CDR1 is LGHDT and CDR2 is YNNKEL (reference sequence). V shed 10 bases and J shed 2 bases, with 24 bases lying between them. The CDR3 consists of 17 residues. The CDR3, as DNA: TGTGCCAACAACCTGGAGCTACACCGGTGGGGCAATCAGCCCCAGCATTTT. Protein product: CANNLELHRWGNQPQHF.

This clone showed up just a few times. The V gene is TRBV27, the J gene TRBJ2-5; TRBD2 might be the D (6 bases). Germline loops: CDR1 MNHEY, CDR2 SMNVEV (reference sequence). The CDR3 is 14 residues long. With 6 bases removed from V and 1 base from J, the gap between germline ends came to 12 bases. CDR3 in DNA: TGTGCCAGCAGGCCGCTAGCGCGCCAAGAGACCCAGTACTTC. Encoded protein: CASRPLARQETQYF.

This chain uses TRBV3-1 (or the pseudogene TRBV3-2) with TRBJ2-1; 10 bases agree with TRBD2. The germline V gene has CDR1 LGHDT and CDR2 YNNKEL (reference sequence). The CDR3 extends over 18 amino acids. With V trimmed by 4 bases and J by 8 bases, 17 bases remained unmatched. The CDR3 region is CASSRLDSGLATSDEQFF. The CDR3, as DNA: TGTGCCAGCAGCCGGCTAGATTCGGGACTAGCGACATCGGATGAGCAGTTCTTC.